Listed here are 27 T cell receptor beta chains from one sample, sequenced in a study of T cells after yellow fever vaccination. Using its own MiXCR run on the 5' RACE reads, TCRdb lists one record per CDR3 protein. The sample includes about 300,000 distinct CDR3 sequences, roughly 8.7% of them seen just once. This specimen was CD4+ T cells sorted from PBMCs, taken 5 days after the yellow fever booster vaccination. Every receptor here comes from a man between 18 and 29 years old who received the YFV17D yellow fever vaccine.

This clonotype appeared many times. CDR3 nucleotide sequence: TGCGCCAGCAGGGGGGGGCCCGGAAATGAGCAGTTCTTC. Its translation is CASRGGPGNEQFF. The chain combines TRBV5-1 with TRBJ2-1; the D gene is possibly TRBD2 (7 bases). The CDR3 covers 13 residues. CDR1 is SGHRS and CDR2 is YFSETQ in the germline V gene. V was shortened by 5 bases and J by 7 bases, with 13 bases between the two germline ends. Complete variable domain (other parts from reference TRBV5-1 and TRBJ2-1): KAGVTQTPRYLIKTRGQQVTLSCSPISGHRSVSWYQQTPGQGLQFLFEYFSETQRNKGNFPGRFSGRQFSNSRSEMNVSTLELGDSALYLCASRGGPGNEQFFGPGTRLTVL.

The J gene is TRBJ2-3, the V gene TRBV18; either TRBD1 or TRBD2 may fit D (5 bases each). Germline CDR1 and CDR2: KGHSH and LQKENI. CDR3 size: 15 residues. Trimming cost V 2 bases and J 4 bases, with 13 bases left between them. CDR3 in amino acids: CASSPKTQGPDTQYF. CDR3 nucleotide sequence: TGTGCCAGCTCACCAAAAACCCAGGGACCAGATACGCAGTATTTT. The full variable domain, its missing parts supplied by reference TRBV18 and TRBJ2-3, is NAGVMQNPRHLVRRRGQEARLRCSPMKGHSHVYWYRQLPEEGLKFMVYLQKENIIDESGMPKERFSAEFPKEGPSILRIQQVVRGDSAAYFCASSPKTQGPDTQYFGPGTRLTVL.

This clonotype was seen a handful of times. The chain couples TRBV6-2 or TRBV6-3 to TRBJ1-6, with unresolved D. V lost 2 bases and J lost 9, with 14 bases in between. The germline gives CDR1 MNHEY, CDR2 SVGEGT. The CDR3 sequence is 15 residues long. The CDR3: CASSYLGGAGSPLHF. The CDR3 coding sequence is TGTGCCAGCAGTTACCTGGGCGGTGCTGGTTCACCCCTCCACTTT.

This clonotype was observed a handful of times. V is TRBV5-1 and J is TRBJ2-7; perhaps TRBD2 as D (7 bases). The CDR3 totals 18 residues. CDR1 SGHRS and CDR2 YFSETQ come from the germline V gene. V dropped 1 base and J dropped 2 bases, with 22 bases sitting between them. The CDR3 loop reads CASSLWGGTGGVTYEQYF. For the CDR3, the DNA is TGCGCCAGCAGCTTGTGGGGGGGCACCGGCGGGGTAACCTACGAGCAGTACTTC. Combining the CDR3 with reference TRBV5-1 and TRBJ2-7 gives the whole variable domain KAGVTQTPRYLIKTRGQQVTLSCSPISGHRSVSWYQQTPGQGLQFLFEYFSETQRNKGNFPGRFSGRQFSNSRSEMNVSTLELGDSALYLCASSLWGGTGGVTYEQYFGPGTRLTVT.

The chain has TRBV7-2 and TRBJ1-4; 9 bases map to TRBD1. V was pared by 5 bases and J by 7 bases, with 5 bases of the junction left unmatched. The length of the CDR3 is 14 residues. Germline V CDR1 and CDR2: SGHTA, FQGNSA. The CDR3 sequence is CASSGQGWGEKLFF. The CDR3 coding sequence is TGTGCCAGCAGCGGACAGGGGTGGGGTGAAAAACTGTTTTTT. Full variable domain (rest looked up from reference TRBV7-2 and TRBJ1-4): GAGVSQSPSNKVTEKGKDVELRCDPISGHTALYWYRQSLGQGLEFLIYFQGNSAPDKSGLPSDRFSAERTGGSVSTLTIQRTQQEDSAVYLCASSGQGWGEKLFFGSGTQLSVL.

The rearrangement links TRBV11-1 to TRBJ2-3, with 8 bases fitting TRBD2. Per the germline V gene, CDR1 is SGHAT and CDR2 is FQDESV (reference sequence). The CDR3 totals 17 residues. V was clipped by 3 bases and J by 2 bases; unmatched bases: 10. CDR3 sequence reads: CASSFARGGLSTDTQYF. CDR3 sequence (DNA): TGTGCCAGCAGCTTCGCCCGGGGGGGTCTGTCCACAGATACGCAGTATTTT. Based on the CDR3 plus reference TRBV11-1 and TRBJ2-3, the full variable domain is EAEVAQSPRYKITEKSQAVAFWCDPISGHATLYWYRQILGQGPELLVQFQDESVVDDSQLPKDRFSAERLKGVDSTLKIQPAELGDSAMYLCASSFARGGLSTDTQYFGPGTRLTVL.

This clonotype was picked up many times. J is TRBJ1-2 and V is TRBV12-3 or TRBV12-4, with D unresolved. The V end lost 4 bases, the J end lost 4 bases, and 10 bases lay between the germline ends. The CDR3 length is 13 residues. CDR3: CASSYGDSYGYTF. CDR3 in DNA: TGTGCCAGCAGTTATGGGGATAGCTATGGCTACACCTTC.

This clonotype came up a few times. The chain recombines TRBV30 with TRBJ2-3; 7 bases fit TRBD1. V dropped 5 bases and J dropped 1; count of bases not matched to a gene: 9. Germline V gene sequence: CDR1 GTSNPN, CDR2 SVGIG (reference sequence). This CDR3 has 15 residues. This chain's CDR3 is CAWETRQGGTDTQYF. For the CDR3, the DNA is TGTGCCTGGGAGACAAGACAGGGTGGCACAGATACGCAGTATTTT.

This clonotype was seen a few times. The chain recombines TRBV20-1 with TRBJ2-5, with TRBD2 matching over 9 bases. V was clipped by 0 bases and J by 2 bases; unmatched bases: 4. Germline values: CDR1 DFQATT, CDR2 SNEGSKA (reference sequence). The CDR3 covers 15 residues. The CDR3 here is CSARDRTSGQETQYF. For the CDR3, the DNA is TGCAGTGCTAGAGATCGCACTAGCGGGCAAGAGACCCAGTACTTC.

CDR3 sequence (DNA): TGCGCCAGCAGCTCAGGTTCGGGGGTGGATGGCTACACCTTC. It encodes CASSSGSGVDGYTF. The chain is built from TRBV5-1 and TRBJ1-2; maybe TRBD1 (5 bases). Deletions cut 3 bases from V and 6 bases from J, with 15 bases between. The CDR3 loop spans 14 amino acids. CDR1 and CDR2 from the germline V gene are SGHRS and YFSETQ.

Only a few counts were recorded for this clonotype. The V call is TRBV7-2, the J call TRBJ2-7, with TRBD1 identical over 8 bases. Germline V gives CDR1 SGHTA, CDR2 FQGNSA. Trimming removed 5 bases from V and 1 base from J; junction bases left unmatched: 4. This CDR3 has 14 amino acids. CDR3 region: CASSRTGRSYEQYF. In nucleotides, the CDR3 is TGTGCCAGCAGCCGGACAGGGAGGTCCTACGAGCAGTACTTC.

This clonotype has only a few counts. This CDR3 reads CASSQTGTLGPQHF. The DNA for the CDR3 is TGTGCCAGCAGCCAGACAGGGACTCTCGGGCCCCAGCATTTT. This chain connects TRBV6-6 to TRBJ1-5; 7 nucleotides match TRBD1. V lost 6 bases and J lost 9; bases outside the gene matches: 11. The germline V gene has CDR1 MNHNY and CDR2 SVGAGI (reference sequence). The CDR3 extends over 14 amino acids.

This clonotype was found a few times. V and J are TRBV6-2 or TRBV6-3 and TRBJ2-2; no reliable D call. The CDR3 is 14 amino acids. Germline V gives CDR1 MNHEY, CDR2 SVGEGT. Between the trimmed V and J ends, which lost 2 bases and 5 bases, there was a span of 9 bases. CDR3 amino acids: CASSYRLVTGELFF. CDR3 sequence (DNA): TGTGCCAGCAGTTACCGGCTAGTGACCGGGGAGCTGTTTTTT.

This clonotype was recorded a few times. The CDR3 protein is CAWSVLGDGYTF. The CDR3 DNA sequence: TGTGCCTGGAGTGTACTTGGGGATGGCTACACCTTC. The genes are TRBV30 and TRBJ1-2; D remains unclear. V was cut by 0 bases and J by 6 bases, with 8 bases left in between. This CDR3 is 12 amino acids long. Germline V gene lookup returns CDR1 GTSNPN and CDR2 SVGIG (reference sequence).

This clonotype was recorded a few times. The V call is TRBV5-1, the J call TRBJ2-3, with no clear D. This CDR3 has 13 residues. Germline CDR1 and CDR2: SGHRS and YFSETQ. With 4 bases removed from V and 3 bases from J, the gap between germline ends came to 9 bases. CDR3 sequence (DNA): TGCGCCAGCAGCCCATGTCGGACAGATACGCAGTATTTT. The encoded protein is CASSPCRTDTQYF. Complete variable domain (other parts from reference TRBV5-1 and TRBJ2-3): KAGVTQTPRYLIKTRGQQVTLSCSPISGHRSVSWYQQTPGQGLQFLFEYFSETQRNKGNFPGRFSGRQFSNSRSEMNVSTLELGDSALYLCASSPCRTDTQYFGPGTRLTVL.

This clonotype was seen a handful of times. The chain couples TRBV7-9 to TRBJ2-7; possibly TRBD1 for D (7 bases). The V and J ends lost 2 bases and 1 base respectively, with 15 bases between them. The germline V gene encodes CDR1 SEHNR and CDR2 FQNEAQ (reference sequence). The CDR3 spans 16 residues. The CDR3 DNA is TGTGCCAGCAGCTTACTAGGAGGGGGCCTGTCCTACGAGCAGTACGTC. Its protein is CASSLLGGGLSYEQYV.

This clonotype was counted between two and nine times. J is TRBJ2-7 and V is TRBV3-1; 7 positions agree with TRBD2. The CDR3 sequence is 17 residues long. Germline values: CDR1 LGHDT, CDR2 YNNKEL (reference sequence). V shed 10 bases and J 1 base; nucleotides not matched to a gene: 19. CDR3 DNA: TGTGCCACCTTCTTTCAACCCGATGGGGGGGAGTCCTACGAGCAGTACGTC. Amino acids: CATFFQPDGGESYEQYV.

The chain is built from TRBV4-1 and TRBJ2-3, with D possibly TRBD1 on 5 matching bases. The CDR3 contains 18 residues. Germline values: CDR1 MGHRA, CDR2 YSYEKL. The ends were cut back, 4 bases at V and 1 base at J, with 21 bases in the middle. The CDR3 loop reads CASSRGSTGQLGTDTQYF. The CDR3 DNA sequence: TGCGCCAGCAGCCGAGGTTCCACAGGCCAGTTGGGCACAGATACGCAGTATTTT.

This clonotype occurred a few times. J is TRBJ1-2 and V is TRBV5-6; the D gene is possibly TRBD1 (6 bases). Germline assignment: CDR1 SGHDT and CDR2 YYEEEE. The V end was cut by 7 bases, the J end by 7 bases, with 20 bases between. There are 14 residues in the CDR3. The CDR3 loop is CASWFGGLSSGYTF. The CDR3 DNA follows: TGTGCCAGCTGGTTTGGGGGGCTTTCCTCTGGCTACACCTTC.

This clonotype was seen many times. The DNA of the CDR3 is TGTGCCAGCAGCGACAGGGCGTATGGCTACACCTTC. Amino acid sequence: CASSDRAYGYTF. The J gene is TRBJ1-2, the V gene TRBV7-8, with TRBD1 matching over 7 bases. CDR1 is SGHVS and CDR2 is FQNEAQ in the germline V gene. Trimming removed 5 bases from V and 5 bases from J; junction bases left unmatched: 2. The length of the CDR3 is 12 residues.

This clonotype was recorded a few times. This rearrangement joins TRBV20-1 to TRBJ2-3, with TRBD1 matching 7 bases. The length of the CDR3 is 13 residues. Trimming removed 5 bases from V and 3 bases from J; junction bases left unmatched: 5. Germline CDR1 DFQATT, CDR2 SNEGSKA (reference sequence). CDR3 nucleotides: TGCAGTGCTTCACAGGGGTCAACAGATACGCAGTATTTT. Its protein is CSASQGSTDTQYF.

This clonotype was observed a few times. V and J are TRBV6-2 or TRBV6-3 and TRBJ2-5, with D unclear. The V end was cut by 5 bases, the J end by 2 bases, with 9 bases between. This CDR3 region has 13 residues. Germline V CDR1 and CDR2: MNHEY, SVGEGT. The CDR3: CASSPASQETQYF. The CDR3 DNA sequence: TGTGCCAGCAGTCCTGCTAGTCAAGAGACCCAGTACTTC.

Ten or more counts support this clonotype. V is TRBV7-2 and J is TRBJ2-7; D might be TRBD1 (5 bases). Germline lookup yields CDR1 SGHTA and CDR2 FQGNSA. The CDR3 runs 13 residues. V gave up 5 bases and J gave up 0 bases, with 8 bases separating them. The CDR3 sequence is CASSPGHSYEQYV. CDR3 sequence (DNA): TGTGCCAGCAGCCCTGGACACTCCTACGAGCAGTACGTC.

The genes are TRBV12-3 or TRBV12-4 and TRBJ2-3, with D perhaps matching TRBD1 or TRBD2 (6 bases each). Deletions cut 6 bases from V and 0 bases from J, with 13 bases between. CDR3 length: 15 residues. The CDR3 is CASSPKGGSTDTQYF. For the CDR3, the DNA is TGTGCCAGCAGCCCGAAGGGGGGCAGCACAGATACGCAGTATTTT.

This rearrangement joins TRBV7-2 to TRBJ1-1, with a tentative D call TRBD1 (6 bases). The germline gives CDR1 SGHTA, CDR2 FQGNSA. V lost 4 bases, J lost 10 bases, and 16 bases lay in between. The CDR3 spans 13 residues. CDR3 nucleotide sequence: TGTGCCAGCAGCTCCGGACAGCTCGGTAGAGCTTTCTTT. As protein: CASSSGQLGRAFF.

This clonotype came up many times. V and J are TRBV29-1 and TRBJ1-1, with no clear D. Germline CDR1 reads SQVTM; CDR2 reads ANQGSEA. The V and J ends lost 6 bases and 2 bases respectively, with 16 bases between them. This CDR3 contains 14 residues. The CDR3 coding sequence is TGCAGCGTCTCCCTAAACGCGGGAAACACTGAAGCTTTCTTT. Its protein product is CSVSLNAGNTEAFF.

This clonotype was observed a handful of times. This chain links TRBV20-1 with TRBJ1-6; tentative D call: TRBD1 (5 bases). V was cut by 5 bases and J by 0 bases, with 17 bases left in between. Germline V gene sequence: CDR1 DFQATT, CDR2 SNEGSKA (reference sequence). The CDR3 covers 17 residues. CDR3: CSAGGITPSSYNSPLHF. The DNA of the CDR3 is TGCAGTGCTGGGGGAATAACCCCAAGCTCCTATAATTCACCCCTCCACTTT.